One and the same sample provided the 21 T cell receptor beta chains below, sequenced in a study of Ad26.COV2.S vaccination and SARS-CoV-2 variants. Profiled with immunoSEQ multiplex PCR; TCRdb holds only in-frame clones, not every one. The sample holds about 180,000 clones, approximately 88% seen once. The sample in question was peripheral blood, obtained after recovery from COVID-19. Receptors originate from a human donor who had recovered from COVID-19.

This clone appeared a few times. V usage is TRBV11-1 and J usage is TRBJ2-3; D is ambiguous. The V end lost 3 bases, the J end lost 2 bases, and 15 bases lay between the germline ends. CDR1 and CDR2 from the germline V gene are SGHAT and FQDESV (reference sequence). The CDR3 runs 16 residues. CDR3 sequence (DNA): TGTGCCAGCAGCTTGTATGGCCCGAGGCACACAGATACGCAGTATTTT. Translating gives CASSLYGPRHTDTQYF.

The chain uses TRBV7-2 and TRBJ2-5; D is ambiguous. This CDR3 has 13 residues. CDR1 SGHTA and CDR2 FQGNSA come from the germline V gene. The V end lost 5 bases, the J end lost 5 bases, and 12 bases lay between the germline ends. CDR3 DNA sequence: TGTGCCAGCAGCCCGGGCCCCAGGGAGACCCAGTACTTC. Its translation: CASSPGPRETQYF.

This rearrangement joins TRBV7-9 to TRBJ2-7, with 8 positions matching TRBD1. J was trimmed by 5 bases and V by 6 bases; bases with no gene match: 18. Germline values: CDR1 SEHNR, CDR2 FQNEAQ (reference sequence). The CDR3 extends over 17 amino acids. The CDR3 nucleotides read TGTGCCAGCAGTCGTACGACAGGGGACACGGGGAGCCACGAGCAGTACTTC. This encodes CASSRTTGDTGSHEQYF.

The V and J genes are TRBV5-1 and TRBJ2-5; TRBD2 matches at 9 bases. Germline trimming cut 6 bases from V and 5 bases from J; bases unmatched to any gene: 11. CDR1 is SGHRS and CDR2 is YFSETQ in the germline V gene. The CDR3 totals 15 residues. In DNA form, the CDR3 reads TGCGCCAGCAAAGGCGGGAGGGCCGGTGGGGAGACCCAGTACTTC. Translated: CASKGGRAGGETQYF.

The rearrangement joins TRBV2 to TRBJ2-2, with a tentative D call TRBD1 (6 bases). Trimming removed 6 bases from V and 4 bases from J, with 15 bases in between. Germline V CDR1 and CDR2: SNHLY, FYNNEI. CDR3 size: 15 residues. Here the CDR3 DNA reads TGTGCCAGCAGCCGGCAGGGGTTGGGCACCGGGGAGCTGTTTTTT. It specifies CASSRQGLGTGELFF. The full variable domain, completed using reference TRBV2 and TRBJ2-2, is EPEVTQTPSHQVTQMGQEVILRCVPISNHLYFYWYRQILGQKVEFLVSFYNNEISEKSEIFDDQFSVERPDGSNFTLKIRSTKLEDSAMYFCASSRQGLGTGELFFGEGSRLTVL.

The V call is TRBV6-6, the J call TRBJ1-1, with TRBD1 matching over 7 bases. Per the germline V gene, CDR1 is MNHNY and CDR2 is SVGAGI (reference sequence). With V trimmed by 1 base and J by 0 bases, 5 bases remained unmatched. This CDR3 spans 16 amino acids. The CDR3 nucleotides are TGTGCCAGCAGTTACTTGGGGACAGACTTGAACACTGAAGCTTTCTTT. It codes for CASSYLGTDLNTEAFF.

The chain couples TRBV11-2 to TRBJ2-7; 12 bases line up with TRBD2. The CDR3 is 15 residues long. With V trimmed by 3 bases and J by 3 bases, 3 bases remained unmatched. The germline V gene encodes CDR1 SGHAT and CDR2 FQNNGV. The chain's CDR3 is CASSFGLAGNYEQYF. For the CDR3, the DNA is TGTGCCAGCAGCTTCGGACTAGCGGGAAACTACGAGCAGTACTTC. Together with reference TRBV11-2 and TRBJ2-7, the CDR3 gives the full variable domain: EAGVAQSPRYKIIEKRQSVAFWCNPISGHATLYWYQQILGQGPKLLIQFQNNGVVDDSQLPKDRFSAERLKGVDSTLKIQPAKLEDSAVYLCASSFGLAGNYEQYFGPGTRLTVT.

This chain connects TRBV28 to TRBJ2-1; D is ambiguous. The CDR3 is made up of 14 amino acids. Germline CDR1 and CDR2: MDHEN and SYDVKM. Trimming shortened V by 3 bases and J by 7 bases, and 13 bases separated the two germline ends. The CDR3 protein is CASSFKEKGNEQFF. The CDR3 DNA reads as TGTGCCAGCAGTTTCAAGGAGAAAGGGAATGAGCAGTTCTTC.

This chain joins TRBV24-1 and TRBJ1-1, with unresolved D. The CDR3 spans 14 residues. CDR1 and CDR2 from the germline V gene are KGHDR and SFDVKD. V lost 1 base and J lost 10, with 15 bases in between. CDR3 sequence reads: CATSDFSSYGGAFF. For the CDR3, the DNA is TGTGCCACCAGTGATTTCTCGTCCTATGGTGGAGCTTTCTTT.

This clone is a singleton in its sample. V gene TRBV30 combines with J gene TRBJ1-5; unclear D gene. This CDR3 is 14 amino acids long. The germline V gene encodes CDR1 GTSNPN and CDR2 SVGIG (reference sequence). V was shortened by 5 bases and J by 11 bases, with 22 bases between the two germline ends. CDR3 region: CAWGAAGRMSAQHF. CDR3 sequence (DNA): TGTGCCTGGGGTGCCGCGGGCAGAATGTCGGCCCAGCATTTT.

This rearrangement joins TRBV3-1 (or the pseudogene TRBV3-2) to TRBJ2-2, with 8 bases lining up with TRBD1. The V and J ends lost 4 bases and 2 bases, in that order; junction bases with no gene match: 3. From germline, CDR1 is LGHDT and CDR2 YNNKEL (reference sequence). This CDR3 contains 15 residues. CDR3 coding DNA: TGTGCCAGCAGCCCAACAGGGGGTAACACCGGGGAGCTGTTTTTT. It encodes CASSPTGGNTGELFF.

V and J are TRBV11-2 and TRBJ2-2, with 10 bases that match TRBD2. Germline assignment: CDR1 SGHAT and CDR2 FQNNGV. Trimming took 5 bases from V and 4 from J; bases not matched to a gene: 4. CDR3 size: 15 residues. The CDR3 DNA follows: TGTGCCAGCAGCCGACTAGCGGGCCCCACCGGGGAGCTGTTTTTT. This codes for CASSRLAGPTGELFF.

Points on this clone: Lacking the conserved final phenylalanine or tryptophan, this CDR3 likely reflects a read error. It is unclear where the CDR3 begins or ends on the DNA, so no DNA is shown, and the CDR3 is as TCRdb lists it. This rearrangement joins TRBV11-2 to TRBJ2-3; the table's TRBD2 call for D was not verified on the DNA. CDR1 and CDR2 (germline): SGHAT, FQNNGV. The CDR3 is 12 amino acids long, termini counted. The CDR3 sequence is CASSLSGLVPQV.

The chain links TRBV11-2 to TRBJ2-1; 10 bases agree with TRBD2. This CDR3 contains 13 residues. Germline lookup yields CDR1 SGHAT and CDR2 FQNNGV. The trim removed 6 bases at V and 6 bases at J, leaving 2 bases unmatched. DNA of the CDR3: TGTGCCAGCAGAGCGGGGGGGCCCAATGAGCAGTTCTTC. This codes for CASRAGGPNEQFF. The full variable domain, completed using reference TRBV11-2 and TRBJ2-1, is EAGVAQSPRYKIIEKRQSVAFWCNPISGHATLYWYQQILGQGPKLLIQFQNNGVVDDSQLPKDRFSAERLKGVDSTLKIQPAKLEDSAVYLCASRAGGPNEQFFGPGTRLTVL.

In its sample, this clone was seen a few times. The chain employs TRBV10-2 and TRBJ2-7; no definite D call. Trimming left V 5 bases short and J 7 bases short, with 15 bases between. Germline assignment: CDR1 WSHSY and CDR2 SAAADI. The CDR3 has 13 residues. The CDR3 DNA reads as TGCGCCAGCAGTAAGCCCCACACTGGGGAGCAGTACTTC. Protein sequence: CASSKPHTGEQYF.

V usage is TRBV15 and J usage is TRBJ2-1; tentative D call: TRBD2 (6 bases). CDR3 length: 16 residues. Germline assignment: CDR1 LNHNV and CDR2 YYDKDF (reference sequence). V shed 0 bases and J shed 7 bases, with 16 bases lying between them. The CDR3, as DNA: TGTGCCACCAGCAGAGATGGGACTCCGAGGGGTAATGAGCAGTTCTTC. Translation: CATSRDGTPRGNEQFF.

DNA of the CDR3: TGTGCCAGCAGTGAAAACCCTCCGACTATCTTGAACACCGGGGAGCTGTTTTTT. Its protein product is CASSENPPTILNTGELFF. The chain links TRBV6-1 to TRBJ2-2; the D gene is possibly TRBD2 (5 bases). CDR1 MNHNS and CDR2 SASEGT come from the germline V gene. The CDR3 is made up of 18 amino acids. V was trimmed by 2 bases and J by 1 base, leaving 17 bases between them.

The chain joins TRBV9 to TRBJ1-1; a weak D match, TRBD1 (5 bases). Trimming pared 1 base from V and 5 bases from J, leaving 9 bases between. CDR3 length: 13 amino acids. Germline V gene data show CDR1 as SGDLS and CDR2 as YYNGEE. The CDR3 is CASSVTGTTEAFF. The CDR3, as DNA: TGTGCCAGCAGCGTAACGGGGACTACTGAAGCTTTCTTT.

This clone occurred once. The genes are TRBV19 and TRBJ2-7; D may be TRBD2 (5 bases). Germline V gene data show CDR1 as LNHDA and CDR2 as SQIVND (reference sequence). The CDR3 loop spans 14 amino acids. Trimming took off 4 bases at V and 0 bases at J, with 10 bases between the two ends. CDR3 coding DNA: TGTGCCAGTAGTACAATGGGGAGCTCCTACGAGCAGTACTTC. It is translated as CASSTMGSSYEQYF.

The chain is built from TRBV6-4 and TRBJ1-2, with no clear D. Looked up from germline, CDR1 is MRHNA and CDR2 is SNTAGT. The CDR3 is 13 residues long. The ends were cut back, 0 bases at V and 8 bases at J, with 10 bases in the middle. The CDR3 nucleotides read TGTGCCAGCAGTGACTCGTGGGGAGGGGGCTACACCTTC. It is translated as CASSDSWGGGYTF.

This sequence joins TRBV9 and TRBJ2-1, with 9 positions matching TRBD2. Germline V gives CDR1 SGDLS, CDR2 YYNGEE. This CDR3 is 19 amino acids long. V was pared by 3 bases and J by 4 bases, with 17 bases of the junction left unmatched. CDR3 residues: CASSGRWREGPFAYNEQFF. The CDR3 coding sequence is TGTGCCAGCAGCGGGCGATGGCGGGAGGGCCCATTTGCTTACAATGAGCAGTTCTTC.